This T cell receptor beta chain derives from a study of blood T cell repertoires in COVID-19. This CDR3 region has 15 residues. Germline CDR1 and CDR2: MNHEY and SVGEGT. V shed 2 bases and J shed 4 bases, with 12 bases lying between them. Methods used by the authors: Amplified reference gene primers provided the basis for estimating nucleated cell counts. Only in-frame clones appear in the TCRdb table, and some are missing; sequencing was by immunoSEQ multiplex PCR. V, J and clone size derive from that table, while D and trimming were established from the DNA sequence. The sample has 95,000 to 150,000 clones, over 75% seen once; the top ten hold 25% to 30%.

The sequence came from a woman of 80 years or more with acute or convalescent COVID-19. The J gene is TRBJ1-5, the V gene TRBV6-2 or TRBV6-3, with D possibly matching TRBD1 (5 bases). Specimen: peripheral blood. The CDR3 region is CASSYGGVGNQPQHF. CDR3 nucleotide sequence: TGTGCCAGCAGTTACGGGGGGGTTGGGAATCAGCCCCAGCATTTT.